Following are 6 T cell receptor beta chains from one sample sequenced in a study of shared clonotypes between healthy human individuals. Method: immunoSEQ multiplex PCR; TCRdb's copy keeps in-frame clones and lacks some. The profile shows fewer than 700,000 clones, around 78% of them singletons. Material: PBMCs. The receptor source for this set is a woman in her 40s in good health. Some clones in this sample may be carry-over from other donors' samples.

The gene calls are TRBV9 and TRBJ2-5; perhaps TRBD2 as D (6 bases). The V end lost 4 bases, the J end lost 0 bases, and 16 bases lay between the germline ends. The CDR3 extends over 16 amino acids. Germline CDR1 SGDLS, CDR2 YYNGEE. The CDR3 bases are TGTGCCAGCAGCCCAACGGGACTCACGAACCAAGAGACCCAGTACTTC. It specifies CASSPTGLTNQETQYF.

A single count supports this clone. The J gene is TRBJ2-7, the V gene TRBV28, with 7 positions matching TRBD1. The ends lost 4 bases at V and 5 bases at J; junction bases unmatched: 11. The germline CDR1 and CDR2 sequences are MDHEN and SYDVKM. This CDR3 comprises 15 residues. Here the CDR3 reads CASSSPDRVTDEQYF. Written as DNA, the CDR3 is TGTGCCAGCAGTTCCCCCGACAGGGTGACGGACGAGCAGTACTTC.

The chain combines TRBV5-6 with TRBJ2-3, with 15 bases fitting TRBD2. V was pared by 4 bases and J by 0 bases, with 9 bases of the junction left unmatched. The germline V gene has CDR1 SGHDT and CDR2 YYEEEE. This CDR3 region has 19 residues. CDR3 region: CASSPRTSGRAISTDTQYF. The CDR3 bases are TGTGCCAGCAGCCCGAGGACTAGCGGGAGGGCCATTAGCACAGATACGCAGTATTTT.

The V gene is TRBV4-1, the J gene TRBJ1-2, with TRBD1 matching 10 bases. Germline lookup yields CDR1 MGHRA and CDR2 YSYEKL. This CDR3 comprises 15 residues. After removal of 4 bases from V and 4 bases from J, the junction contained 6 bases not matched to a gene. The CDR3 nucleotides are TGCGCCAGCAGCCCCCGACAGGGGGCGGGCTATGGCTACACCTTC. It specifies CASSPRQGAGYGYTF.

This clone has just a few counts. With a much larger clone just one base away, this may be a read error. Other DNA sequences in the sample encode the same CDR3. The J gene is TRBJ1-5, the V gene TRBV6-1; 8 bases match TRBD1. The germline V gene encodes CDR1 MNHNS and CDR2 SASEGT. The CDR3 length is 14 residues. The chain's CDR3 is CASRPGGADQPQHF. CDR3 in DNA: TGTGCTAGCAGGCCAGGGGGCGCGGATCAGCCCCAGCATTTT.

This rearrangement joins TRBV19 to TRBJ1-1, with a tentative D call TRBD1 (6 bases). The CDR3 totals 14 residues. Germline CDR1 and CDR2: LNHDA and SQIVND (reference sequence). The V end was cut by 3 bases, the J end by 6 bases, with 14 bases between. Written as DNA, the CDR3 is TGTGCCAGTAGTATCAGGGGCTATGAGTCTGAAGCTTTCTTT. This translates into CASSIRGYESEAFF. Full variable domain (remainder filled in from reference TRBV19 and TRBJ1-1): DGGITQSPKYLFRKEGQNVTLSCEQNLNHDAMYWYRQDPGQGLRLIYYSQIVNDFQKGDIAEGYSVSREKKESFPLTVTSAQKNPTAFYLCASSIRGYESEAFFGQGTRLTVV.